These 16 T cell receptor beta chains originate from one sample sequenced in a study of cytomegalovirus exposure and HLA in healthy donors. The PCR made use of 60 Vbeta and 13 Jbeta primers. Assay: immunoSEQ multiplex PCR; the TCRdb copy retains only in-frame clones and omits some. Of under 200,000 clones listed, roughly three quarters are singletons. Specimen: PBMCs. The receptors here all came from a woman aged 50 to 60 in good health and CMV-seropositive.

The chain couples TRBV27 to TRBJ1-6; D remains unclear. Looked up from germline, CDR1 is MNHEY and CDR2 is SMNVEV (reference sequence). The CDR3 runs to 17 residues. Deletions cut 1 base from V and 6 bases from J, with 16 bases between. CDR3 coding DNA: TGTGCCAGCAGTTTATTTAGAGGCTTGGATGGTAATTCACCCCTCCACTTT. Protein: CASSLFRGLDGNSPLHF.

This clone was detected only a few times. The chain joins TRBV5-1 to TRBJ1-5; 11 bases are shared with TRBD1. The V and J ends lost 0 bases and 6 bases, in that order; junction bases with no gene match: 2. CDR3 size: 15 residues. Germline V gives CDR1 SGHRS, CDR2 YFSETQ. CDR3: CASSLGGTGGQPQHF. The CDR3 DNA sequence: TGCGCCAGCAGCTTGGGAGGGACAGGGGGTCAGCCCCAGCATTTT. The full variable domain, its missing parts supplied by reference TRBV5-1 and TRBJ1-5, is KAGVTQTPRYLIKTRGQQVTLSCSPISGHRSVSWYQQTPGQGLQFLFEYFSETQRNKGNFPGRFSGRQFSNSRSEMNVSTLELGDSALYLCASSLGGTGGQPQHFGDGTRLSIL.

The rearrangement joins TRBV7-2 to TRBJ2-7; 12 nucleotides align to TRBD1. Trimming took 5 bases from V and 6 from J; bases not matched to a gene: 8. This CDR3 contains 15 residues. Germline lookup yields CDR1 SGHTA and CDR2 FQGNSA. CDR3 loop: CASSVVGTGGVEQYF. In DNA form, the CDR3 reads TGTGCCAGCAGCGTAGTGGGGACAGGGGGCGTCGAGCAGTACTTC.

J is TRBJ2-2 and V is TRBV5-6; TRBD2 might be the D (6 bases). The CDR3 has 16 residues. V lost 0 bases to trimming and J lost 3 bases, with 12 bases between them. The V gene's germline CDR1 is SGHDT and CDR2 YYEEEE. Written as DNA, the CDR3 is TGTGCCAGCAGCTTGGGTACCGGGACTTACACCGGGGAGCTGTTTTTT. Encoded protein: CASSLGTGTYTGELFF.

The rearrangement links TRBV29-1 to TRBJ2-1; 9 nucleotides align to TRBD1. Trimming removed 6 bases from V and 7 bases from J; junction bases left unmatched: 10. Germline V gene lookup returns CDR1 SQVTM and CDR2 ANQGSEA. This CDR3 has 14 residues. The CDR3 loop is CSVNDRGLWNEQFF. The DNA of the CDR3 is TGCAGCGTAAACGACAGGGGGTTATGGAATGAGCAGTTCTTC.

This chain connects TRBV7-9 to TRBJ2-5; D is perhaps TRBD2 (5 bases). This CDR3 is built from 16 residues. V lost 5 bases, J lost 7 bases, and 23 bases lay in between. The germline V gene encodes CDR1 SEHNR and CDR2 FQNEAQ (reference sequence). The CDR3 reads CASSPGEGSLSWTQYF. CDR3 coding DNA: TGTGCCAGCAGCCCTGGAGAGGGCTCCCTTAGTTGGACCCAGTACTTC.

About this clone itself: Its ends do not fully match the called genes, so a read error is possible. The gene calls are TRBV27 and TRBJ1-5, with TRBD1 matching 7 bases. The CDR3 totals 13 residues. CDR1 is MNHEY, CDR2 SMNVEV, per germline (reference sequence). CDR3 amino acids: CASSLSGEGAKNF. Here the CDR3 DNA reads TGTGCCAGCAGTTTATCAGGTGAGGGGGCCAAGAATTTT.

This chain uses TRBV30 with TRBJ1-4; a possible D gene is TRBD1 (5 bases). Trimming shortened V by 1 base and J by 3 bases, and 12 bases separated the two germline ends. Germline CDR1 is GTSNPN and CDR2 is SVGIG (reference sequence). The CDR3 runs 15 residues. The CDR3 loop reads CAWSAEQDSNEKLFF. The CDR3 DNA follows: TGTGCCTGGAGTGCTGAACAGGATTCTAATGAAAAACTGTTTTTT.

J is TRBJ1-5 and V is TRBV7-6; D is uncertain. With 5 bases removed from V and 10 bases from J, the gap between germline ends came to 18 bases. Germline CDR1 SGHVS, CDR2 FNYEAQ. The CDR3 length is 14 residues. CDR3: CASSPDRGASPQHF. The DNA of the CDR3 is TGTGCCAGCAGCCCCGACCGCGGAGCAAGCCCCCAGCATTTT.

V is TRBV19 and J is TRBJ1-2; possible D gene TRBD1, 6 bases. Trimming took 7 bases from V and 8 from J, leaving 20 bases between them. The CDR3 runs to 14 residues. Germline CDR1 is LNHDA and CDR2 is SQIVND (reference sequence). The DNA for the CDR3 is TGTGCCAGTAATCTAAGGGACACCCCGGGGGGCTACACCTTC. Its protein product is CASNLRDTPGGYTF.

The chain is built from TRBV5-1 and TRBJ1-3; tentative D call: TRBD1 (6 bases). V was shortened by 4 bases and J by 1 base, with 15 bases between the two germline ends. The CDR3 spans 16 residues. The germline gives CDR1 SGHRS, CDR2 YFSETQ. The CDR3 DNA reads TGCGCCAGCAGCGACGCAGGGGTGGCATCTGGAAACACCATATATTTT. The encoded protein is CASSDAGVASGNTIYF.

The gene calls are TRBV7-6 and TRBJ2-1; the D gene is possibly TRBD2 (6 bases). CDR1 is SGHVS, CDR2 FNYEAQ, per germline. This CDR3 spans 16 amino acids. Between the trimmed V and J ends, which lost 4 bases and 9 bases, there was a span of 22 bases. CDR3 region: CASSSTGGVSWSEQFF. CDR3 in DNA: TGTGCCAGCAGCTCTACCGGGGGTGTAAGTTGGAGTGAGCAGTTCTTC.

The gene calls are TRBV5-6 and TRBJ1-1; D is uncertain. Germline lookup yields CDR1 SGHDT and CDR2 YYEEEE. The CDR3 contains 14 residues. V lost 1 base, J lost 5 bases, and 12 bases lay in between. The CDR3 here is CASSLNILETEAFF. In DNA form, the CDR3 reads TGTGCCAGCAGCTTGAATATACTCGAGACTGAAGCTTTCTTT. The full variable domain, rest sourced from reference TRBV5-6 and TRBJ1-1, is DAGVTQSPTHLIKTRGQQVTLRCSPKSGHDTVSWYQQALGQGPQFIFQYYEEEERQRGNFPDRFSGHQFPNYSSELNVNALLLGDSALYLCASSLNILETEAFFGQGTRLTVV.

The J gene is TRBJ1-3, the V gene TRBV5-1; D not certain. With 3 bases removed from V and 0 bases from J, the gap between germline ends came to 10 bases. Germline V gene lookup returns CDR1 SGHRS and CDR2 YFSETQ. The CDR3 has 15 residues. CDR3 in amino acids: CASSSAGNSGNTIYF. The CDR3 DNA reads TGCGCCAGCAGCTCGGCCGGGAACTCTGGAAACACCATATATTTT.

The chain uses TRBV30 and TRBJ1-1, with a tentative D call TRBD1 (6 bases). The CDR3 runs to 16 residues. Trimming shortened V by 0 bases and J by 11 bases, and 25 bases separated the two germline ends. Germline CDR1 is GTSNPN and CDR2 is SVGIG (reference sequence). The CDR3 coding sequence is TGTGCCTGGAGTGTGCCATCGGGGAGGGGCACAGGGTGGGCTTTCTTT. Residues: CAWSVPSGRGTGWAFF.

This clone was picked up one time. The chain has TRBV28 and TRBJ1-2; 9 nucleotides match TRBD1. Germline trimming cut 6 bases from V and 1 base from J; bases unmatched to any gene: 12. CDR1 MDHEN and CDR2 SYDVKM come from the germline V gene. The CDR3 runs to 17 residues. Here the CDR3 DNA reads TGTGCCAGCAGCGGAACCGGACAGGGGAGAAGTAACTATGGCTACACCTTC. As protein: CASSGTGQGRSNYGYTF.